What follows are 3 T cell receptor beta chains derived from one specimen sequenced in a study of CDR3 diversity in severe acne. TCRdb reprocessed the PCR reads via MiXCR and lists one record per CDR3 protein. Seen here are around 94,000 distinct CDR3 sequences, 51% observed once, and the top ten hold roughly 12%. The source material was blood. The receptors shown here come from a male donor with acne.

There are many counts of this clonotype. The chain joins TRBV2 to TRBJ2-2, with D possibly being TRBD2 (5 bases). The CDR3 spans 14 residues. V gave up 5 bases and J gave up 6 bases, with 13 bases separating them. Germline V gene data show CDR1 as SNHLY and CDR2 as FYNNEI. The CDR3 bases are TGTGCCAGCAGTCTAGCACCCGGGCCCGGGGAGCTGTTTTTT. It encodes CASSLAPGPGELFF.

Points on this clonotype: No DNA is shown, since the ends of the CDR3 on it are uncertain; the CDR3 is the one TCRdb lists. The chain recombines TRBV21-1 with TRBJ2-1; TRBD2 reflects the table's D call only, with no check against the DNA. TRBV21-1 has pseudogene status. The CDR3 adds up to 19 amino acids, both ends counted. CDR3 region: CTCVPETSGRAAVANEQFF.

This clonotype was counted ten times or more. This chain uses TRBV9 with TRBJ1-6; D gene unclear. The CDR3 has 14 amino acids. Between the trimmed V and J ends, which lost 0 bases and 7 bases, there was a span of 8 bases. Germline V gives CDR1 SGDLS, CDR2 YYNGEE. The CDR3 DNA follows: TGTGCCAGCAGCGTAGGCGGTAGCAATTCACCCCTCCACTTT. Protein product: CASSVGGSNSPLHF. Filled out from reference TRBV9 and TRBJ1-6, the complete variable domain reads DSGVTQTPKHLITATGQRVTLRCSPRSGDLSVYWYQQSLDQGLQFLIQYYNGEERAKGNILERFSAQQFPDLHSELNLSSLELGDSALYFCASSVGGSNSPLHFGNGTRLTVT.